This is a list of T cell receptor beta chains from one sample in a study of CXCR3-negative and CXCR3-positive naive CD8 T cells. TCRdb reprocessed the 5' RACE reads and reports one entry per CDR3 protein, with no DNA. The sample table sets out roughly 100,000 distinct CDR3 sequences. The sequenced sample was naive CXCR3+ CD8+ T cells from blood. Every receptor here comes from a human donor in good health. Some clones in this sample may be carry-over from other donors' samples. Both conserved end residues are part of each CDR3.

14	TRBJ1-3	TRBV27	CASSPTVWGNTIYF
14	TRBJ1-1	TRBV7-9	CASSLQGGPPEAFF
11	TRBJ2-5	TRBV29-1	CSVPRGETQYF
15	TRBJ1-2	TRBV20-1	CSARVKGEITIGYTF
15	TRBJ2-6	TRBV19	CASTGQGYGANVLTF
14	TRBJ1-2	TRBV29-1	CSVETGIANYGYTF
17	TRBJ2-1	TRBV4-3	CASSPEGQAEVDNEQFF
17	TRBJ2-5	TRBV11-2	CASSLEPPGLAFETQYF
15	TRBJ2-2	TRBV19	CASSIVPEHTGELFF
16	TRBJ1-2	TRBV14	CASSQDIGSTLYGYTF
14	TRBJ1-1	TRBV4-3	CASTVGTANTEAFF
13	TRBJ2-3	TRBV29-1	CSVLGQGSDTQYF
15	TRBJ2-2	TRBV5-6	CASSFLWGGPGELFF
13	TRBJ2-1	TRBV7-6	CASSLTSDNEQFF
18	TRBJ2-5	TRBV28	CASSLGLAGGPLEKTQYF
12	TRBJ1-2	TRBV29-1	CSVERQNYGYTF
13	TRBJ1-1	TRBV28	CASISGMNTEAFF
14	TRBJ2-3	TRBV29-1	CSVGTGASTDTQYF
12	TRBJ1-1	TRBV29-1	CSVYRGNTEAFF
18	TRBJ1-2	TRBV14	CASSQGGQGPETNYGYTF
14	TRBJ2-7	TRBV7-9	CASSSDTGDNEQYF
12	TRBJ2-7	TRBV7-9	CASSLGDAEEYF
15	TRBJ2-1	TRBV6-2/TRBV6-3	CASSYVAIGGNEQFF
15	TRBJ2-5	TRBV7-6	CASSYLIGPLASQYF
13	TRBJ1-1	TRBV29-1	CSVNEGASTEAFF
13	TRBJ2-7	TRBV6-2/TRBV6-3	CASSSGSGYEQYF
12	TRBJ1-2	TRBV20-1	CSAGGAPYGYTF
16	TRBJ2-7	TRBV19	CASSIWHQGTVYEQYF